This is a list of T cell receptor beta chains from one sample in a study of CD8+ T cells in alopecia areata. Here immunoSEQ multiplex PCR was the method, and the copy in TCRdb shows in-frame clones only, minus some. Among under 15,000 clones listed, more than 45% were seen once. Material: skin. These receptors all come from a human donor with alopecia areata. The CDR3 runs from the conserved cysteine through the conserved F or W. Each record gives: V gene, J gene, clone size, D gene, CDR3 DNA, CDR3 protein. D genes are given only for firm matches. The size field is filled for only some rows; it gives once, few, many or a size class.

TRBV28	TRBJ2-7	-	-	TGTGCCAGCAGTTTCCAGGACGACGAGCAGTACTTC	CASSFQDDEQYF
TRBV7-8	TRBJ2-1	-	TRBD1	TGTGCCAGCAGCTTAGTAACAGGGGTCAATGAGCAGTTCTTC	CASSLVTGVNEQFF
TRBV29-1	TRBJ2-1	-	-	TGCAGCGCGGGCGATGAGCAGTTCTTC	CSAGDEQFF
TRBV9	TRBJ1-2	-	TRBD1	TGTGCCAGCAGCGTAGGGGGACAGATCTATGGCTACACCTTC	CASSVGGQIYGYTF
TRBV19	TRBJ1-5	-	-	TGTGCCAGTAGTATACTTAAGGTTGGGCAGGACCCTAGCAATCAGCCCCAGCATTTT	CASSILKVGQDPSNQPQHF
TRBV6-6	TRBJ1-2	-	-	TGTGCCAGCAGTTATGGGACCCGGGGCTATGGCTACACCTTC	CASSYGTRGYGYTF
TRBV7-9	TRBJ1-2	-	TRBD1	TGTGCCAGCAGCGCAGCCGGGACAGGGGGCGACTATGGCTACACCTTC	CASSAAGTGGDYGYTF
TRBV27	TRBJ2-1	-	TRBD2	TGTGCCAGCAGTCGATTAGCGGGGACACCGGGGAATGAGCAGTTCTTC	CASSRLAGTPGNEQFF
TRBV11-1	TRBJ1-1	-	TRBD1	TGTGCCAGCAGCTTGTACAGGGGCCTAATGGGAATGGACACTGAAGCTTTCTTT	CASSLYRGLMGMDTEAFF
TRBV7-2	TRBJ1-3	few	-	TGTGCCAGCAGCTTAGAATTCGGGGCGGACAACTCTGGAAACACCATATATTTT	CASSLEFGADNSGNTIYF
TRBV6-6	TRBJ2-1	few	-	TGTGCCAGCAGTTACCGGGCCTCCTCCTACAATGAGCAGTTCTTC	CASSYRASSYNEQFF
TRBV6-5	TRBJ1-5	-	-	TGTGCCAGCAGGTCCGGGGTCGGGCCCCAGCATTTT	CASRSGVGPQHF
TRBV6-5	TRBJ1-5	-	TRBD1	TGTGCCAGCAGACGGGACAGGGATAGCAATCAGCCCCAGCATTTT	CASRRDRDSNQPQHF
TRBV6-1	TRBJ2-7	-	-	TGTGCCAGCACCCGAACCGGGAACTACGAGCAGTACTTC	CASTRTGNYEQYF
TRBV4-2	TRBJ1-5	-	TRBD1	TGTGCCAGCAGCCAAGAACAGGGGAATATTCAGCCCCAGCATTTT	CASSQEQGNIQPQHF
TRBV29-1	TRBJ2-1	-	-	TGCAGCGTTGAGAAAGCGGAGAATGAGCAGTTCTTC	CSVEKAENEQFF
TRBV4-1	TRBJ2-3	-	-	TGCGCCAGCAGCCATACCGGGGCAGATACGCAGTATTTT	CASSHTGADTQYF
TRBV19	TRBJ1-1	-	-	TGTGCCAGTAGCGTGGGACGGAGGAACACTGAAGCTTTCTTT	CASSVGRRNTEAFF